Shown below are 29 T cell receptor beta chains from a single sample sequenced in a study of shared T cell receptors in the human thymus (dated by TCRdb to the early 2020s). Library construction relied on the immunoSEQ multiplex PCR assay. Held by TCRdb, this immuneACCESS table contains in-frame sequences only and omits some clones. Under half of the omission traces to an unresolved V gene where checked; the cause of the rest is unknown. The sample table shows hundreds of thousands of clones, and about 89% are seen once. In total, the top ten clones hold 0.0094% of the sample. This sample was shared with a second study, whose subject was human thymus T cells.

Source material: thymocytes. The receptors originated from a boy younger than two with a congenital heart defect. Donor details come from another sample of the same person, matched by shared clones.

The table lists this clone with a count of one. The rearrangement uses TRBV7-2 and TRBJ1-5, with a possible D match to TRBD1 (6 bases). This CDR3 region has 15 residues. The germline V gene encodes CDR1 SGHTA and CDR2 FQGNSA. Between the trimmed V and J ends, which lost 2 bases and 2 bases, there was a span of 10 bases. CDR3 sequence reads: CASSLSGVGNQPQHF. CDR3 nucleotides: TGTGCCAGCAGCTTATCAGGGGTCGGCAATCAGCCCCAGCATTTT.

The CDR3 is CSVVGAGPSNTEAFF. In DNA, the CDR3 is TGCAGCGTTGTGGGTGCAGGGCCGAGTAACACTGAAGCTTTCTTT. The J gene is TRBJ1-1, the V gene TRBV29-1; the D gene is possibly TRBD1 (5 bases). CDR3 size: 15 residues. Trimming left V 4 bases short and J 2 bases short, with 17 bases between. The germline CDR1 and CDR2 sequences are SQVTM and ANQGSEA.

The chain is built from TRBV11-1 and TRBJ2-7; 9 bases agree with TRBD1. Germline V gene sequence: CDR1 SGHAT, CDR2 FQDESV (reference sequence). V dropped 5 bases and J dropped 6; count of bases not matched to a gene: 8. The CDR3 is made up of 14 amino acids. This CDR3 is CASSPGDRASEQYF. For the CDR3, the DNA is TGTGCCAGCAGCCCCGGGGACAGGGCCTCCGAGCAGTACTTC.

The chain uses TRBV11-2 and TRBJ2-1; TRBD2 matches 7 bases. The CDR3 has 14 amino acids. In germline, CDR1 is SGHAT, CDR2 FQNNGV. With V trimmed by 5 bases and J by 7 bases, 8 bases remained unmatched. CDR3 coding DNA: TGTGCCAGCAGCCATACCGGGACTAAAAATGAGCAGTTCTTC. Its protein is CASSHTGTKNEQFF.

The rearrangement joins TRBV6-5 to TRBJ2-5; 7 bases line up with TRBD2. The CDR3 length is 13 residues. Losses at the gene ends were 7 bases for V and 3 bases for J; bases not matched to a gene: 5. Germline V CDR1 and CDR2: MNHEY, SVGAGI. The CDR3 nucleotides are TGTGCCAGCATCAAGGCGGGGGAAGAGACCCAGTACTTC. It yields the protein CASIKAGEETQYF.

This clone was picked up a small number of times. V is TRBV10-2 and J is TRBJ2-7; possibly TRBD1 for D (6 bases). The CDR3 totals 15 residues. Germline CDR1 and CDR2: WSHSY and SAAADI. V dropped 4 bases and J dropped 1 base, with 14 bases sitting between them. The CDR3 loop reads CASSVGQKGSYEQYF. CDR3 bases: TGCGCCAGCAGTGTAGGACAGAAAGGTTCCTACGAGCAGTACTTC.

This clone has just one count. The J gene is TRBJ1-2, the V gene TRBV4-3; 7 bases map to TRBD1. Germline V lookup: CDR1 LGHNA, CDR2 YSLEER. With 0 bases clipped from V and 1 base from J, the junction kept 11 bases outside the gene matches. CDR3 length: 18 residues. CDR3 region: CASSQDRQGPLYNYGYTF. In nucleotides, the CDR3 is TGCGCCAGCAGCCAAGACCGACAGGGTCCCCTCTATAACTATGGCTACACCTTC.

The chain couples TRBV30 to TRBJ2-1; 7 bases align to TRBD2. J lost 9 bases, V lost 0 bases, and 8 bases had no gene match. Germline lookup yields CDR1 GTSNPN and CDR2 SVGIG (reference sequence). This CDR3 has 14 amino acids. The CDR3 here is CAWSVRAGVSEQFF. CDR3 DNA: TGTGCCTGGAGTGTACGGGCGGGAGTCAGTGAGCAGTTCTTC.

This sequence joins TRBV5-1 and TRBJ2-2; TRBD2 might be the D (6 bases). The germline V gene has CDR1 SGHRS and CDR2 YFSETQ. V was clipped by 3 bases and J by 4 bases, with 13 bases between them. This CDR3 spans 15 amino acids. The chain's CDR3 is CASSWDWFCTGELFF. DNA of the CDR3: TGCGCCAGCAGCTGGGACTGGTTCTGCACCGGGGAGCTGTTTTTT.

The chain couples TRBV7-9 to TRBJ2-4; possibly TRBD2 for D (6 bases). CDR1 and CDR2 from the germline V gene are SEHNR and FQNEAQ (reference sequence). CDR3 length: 18 residues. V was cut by 2 bases and J by 0 bases, with 17 bases left in between. Here the CDR3 reads CASSLIRAPGLAKNIQYF. Written as DNA, the CDR3 is TGTGCCAGCAGCTTAATAAGGGCTCCGGGACTAGCCAAAAACATTCAGTACTTC.

This rearrangement joins TRBV19 to TRBJ2-1; 7 positions match TRBD1. Germline V gene lookup returns CDR1 LNHDA and CDR2 SQIVND (reference sequence). The CDR3 is made up of 13 amino acids. Trimming cost V 5 bases and J 6 bases; bases outside gene matches: 4. This CDR3 is CASSGDRANEQFF. The DNA of the CDR3 is TGTGCCAGTAGTGGAGACAGGGCCAATGAGCAGTTCTTC.

The genes are TRBV7-2 and TRBJ2-1, with D maybe TRBD2 (5 bases). Germline V gene sequence: CDR1 SGHTA, CDR2 FQGNSA. Trimming cost V 5 bases and J 5 bases, with 13 bases left between them. The CDR3 runs 14 residues. The CDR3 is CASSLKRRDNEQFF. As DNA, the CDR3 is TGTGCCAGCAGCCTCAAACGGCGGGACAATGAGCAGTTCTTC. The variable domain in full, with the rest retrieved from reference TRBV7-2 and TRBJ2-1, is GAGVSQSPSNKVTEKGKDVELRCDPISGHTALYWYRQSLGQGLEFLIYFQGNSAPDKSGLPSDRFSAERTGGSVSTLTIQRTQQEDSAVYLCASSLKRRDNEQFFGPGTRLTVL.

V gene TRBV15 combines with J gene TRBJ1-2, with TRBD1 identical over 8 bases. The CDR3 loop spans 18 amino acids. Germline V gene sequence: CDR1 LNHNV, CDR2 YYDKDF (reference sequence). The trim removed 1 base at V and 4 bases at J, leaving 14 bases unmatched. CDR3 nucleotide sequence: TGTGCCACCAGCAGAGTTTATTCTCCGGGACAGGAGTCCTATGGCTACACCTTC. Translated, it gives CATSRVYSPGQESYGYTF.

The chain links TRBV10-3 to TRBJ1-2, with 7 bases identical to TRBD1. This CDR3 region has 16 residues. J gave up 7 bases and V 0 bases, and 11 bases lay outside the gene matches. Germline V gene data show CDR1 as ENHRY and CDR2 as SYGVKD. CDR3 region: CAISESIRTGVFGYTF. Written as DNA, the CDR3 is TGTGCCATCAGTGAGTCGATCCGTACAGGGGTTTTTGGCTACACCTTC.

J is TRBJ2-2 and V is TRBV6-5; D might be TRBD2 (6 bases). This CDR3 region has 14 residues. Germline V lookup: CDR1 MNHEY, CDR2 SVGAGI. Trimming took off 5 bases at V and 7 bases at J, with 14 bases between the two ends. Here the CDR3 reads CASSKTSWHGELFF. DNA of the CDR3: TGTGCCAGCAGTAAAACTAGCTGGCACGGGGAGCTGTTTTTT.

J is TRBJ1-5 and V is TRBV28; no firm D call. The germline V and J ends were trimmed by 5 bases and 6 bases, with 20 bases remaining between them. CDR3 length equals 16 residues. Germline V gives CDR1 MDHEN, CDR2 SYDVKM. The CDR3 coding sequence is TGTGCCAGCAGTCACCCGTCGGGTTTCGTGGGTCAGCCCCAGCATTTT. Protein: CASSHPSGFVGQPQHF.

CDR3 bases: TGTGCCAGCAGGAACAGACGGACAGGGAGGGACACCGGGGAGCTGTTTTTT. This encodes CASRNRRTGRDTGELFF. This chain uses TRBV11-2 with TRBJ2-2; TRBD1 is a possible D gene (8 bases). Per germline, CDR1 SGHAT and CDR2 FQNNGV. CDR3 size: 17 residues. The germline V and J ends were trimmed by 6 bases and 3 bases, with 20 bases remaining between them.

The V call is TRBV4-3, the J call TRBJ1-1; TRBD1 might be the D (5 bases). The germline CDR1 and CDR2 sequences are LGHNA and YSLEER. V was pared by 6 bases and J by 4 bases, with 24 bases between. The CDR3 consists of 17 residues. In DNA form, the CDR3 reads TGCGCCAGCAGGCCAGAAACCAAAGCGGGGGTTCGCACTGAAGCTTTCTTT. Translation: CASRPETKAGVRTEAFF.

The chain recombines TRBV5-1 with TRBJ2-7; perhaps TRBD1 as D (6 bases). The CDR3 is made up of 16 amino acids. The V end was cut by 0 bases, the J end by 6 bases, with 19 bases between. CDR1 is SGHRS and CDR2 is YFSETQ in the germline V gene. CDR3 loop: CASSLGQASSFREQYF. Written as DNA, the CDR3 is TGCGCCAGCAGCTTGGGACAGGCCTCAAGCTTTCGCGAGCAGTACTTC.

The V call is TRBV6-5, the J call TRBJ1-1; TRBD1 agrees at 7 bases. V lost 8 bases, J lost 1 base, and 10 bases stayed unmatched. CDR3 length equals 15 residues. Germline-derived CDR1 and CDR2 are MNHEY and SVGAGI. CDR3 in amino acids: CASSNQGVGNTEAFF. The CDR3, as DNA: TGTGCCAGCTCCAATCAGGGGGTTGGGAACACTGAAGCTTTCTTT.

Points on this clone: Sequence at one end of the junction differs from germline and may be a read error. This rearrangement joins TRBV25-1 to TRBJ2-1; TRBD1 aligns across 8 bases. CDR3 size: 11 residues. Germline V gene sequence: CDR1 MGHDK, CDR2 SYGVNS. CDR3 bases: TGTGCCAGCAGTGCCGACAGGGGAAGAGTCTTC. Amino acids: CASSADRGRVF.

This clone came up a few times. This chain connects TRBV28 to TRBJ2-7, with 7 bases lining up with TRBD1. The length of the CDR3 is 13 residues. Germline-derived CDR1 and CDR2 are MDHEN and SYDVKM. The ends lost 3 bases at V and 5 bases at J; junction bases unmatched: 4. The CDR3 DNA is TGTGCCAGCAGTTTGAGGACAGGCCACGAGCAGTACTTC. Translation gives CASSLRTGHEQYF.

Only one count was recorded for this clone. The genes are TRBV6-1 and TRBJ2-7, with unresolved D. CDR1 and CDR2 from the germline V gene are MNHNS and SASEGT. Deletions cut 4 bases from V and 0 bases from J, with 10 bases between. The CDR3 extends over 14 amino acids. The CDR3 loop reads CASSVIPHSYEQYF. For the CDR3, the DNA is TGTGCCAGCAGTGTTATCCCACACTCCTACGAGCAGTACTTC.

This sequence joins TRBV28 and TRBJ2-3, with 11 bases matching TRBD2. Germline loops: CDR1 MDHEN, CDR2 SYDVKM. The trim removed 5 bases at V and 6 bases at J, leaving 7 bases unmatched. This CDR3 region has 15 residues. The CDR3 DNA reads TGTGCCAGCAGTCCCAAACTAGCGGGAGAGGATACGCAGTATTTT. This translates into CASSPKLAGEDTQYF.

The rearrangement uses TRBV28 and TRBJ2-1, with a possible D match to TRBD2 (5 bases). The length of the CDR3 is 16 residues. V lost 4 bases, J lost 0 bases, and 13 bases lay in between. The germline gives CDR1 MDHEN, CDR2 SYDVKM. CDR3 region: CASSSEDQSSYNEQFF. The DNA for the CDR3 is TGTGCCAGCAGTTCGGAGGACCAGAGCTCCTACAATGAGCAGTTCTTC.

The rearrangement links TRBV5-1 to TRBJ2-7; maybe TRBD2 (6 bases). Germline V gene lookup returns CDR1 SGHRS and CDR2 YFSETQ. This CDR3 is built from 13 residues. V lost 1 base and J 5 bases, leaving 10 bases between the germline ends. The CDR3 DNA reads TGCGCCAGCAGCTTGAACGGAGGGGACGAGCAGTACTTC. Residues: CASSLNGGDEQYF.

The rearrangement uses TRBV21-1 and TRBJ2-7; no check of the table's D call, TRBD2, against the DNA was made. TRBV21-1 is described as a pseudogene. The CDR3 is made up of 16 amino acids. The CDR3 sequence: CASSKGPGEELYEQYF. CDR3 nucleotide sequence: TGTGCCAGCAGCAAAGGACCCGGAGAGGAGTTGTACGAGCAGTACTTC.

This clone was seen only a few times. The J gene is TRBJ1-4, the V gene TRBV19, with D possibly matching TRBD1 (5 bases). Germline lookup yields CDR1 LNHDA and CDR2 SQIVND (reference sequence). V was cut by 7 bases and J by 4 bases, with 19 bases left in between. The CDR3 loop spans 16 amino acids. DNA for the CDR3: TGTGCCAGTACACTGGGCCAGGGATCCGGTAATGAAAAACTGTTTTTT. Its translation is CASTLGQGSGNEKLFF.

V and J are TRBV6-5 and TRBJ2-1; 13 nucleotides agree with TRBD2. In germline, CDR1 is MNHEY, CDR2 SVGAGI. V shed 6 bases and J 7 bases; nucleotides not matched to a gene: 6. The CDR3 is 15 amino acids. The CDR3 protein is CASSPTSGRDNEQFF. CDR3 DNA sequence: TGTGCCAGCAGCCCTACTAGCGGGAGGGATAATGAGCAGTTCTTC.